This T cell receptor beta chain was sequenced for a study of T-cell memory formation after mild COVID-19. V gave up 3 bases and J gave up 1 base, with 8 bases separating them. Germline CDR1 ENHRY, CDR2 SYGVKD. This CDR3 has 14 residues. Constant-segment primers and 5'RACE yielded cDNA libraries for TCR alpha and TCR beta, each carrying sample barcodes and UMIs. TCRdb re-derived calls from the 5' RACE reads in MiXCR, one entry per CDR3 protein. The sample consists of about 68,000 distinct CDR3 sequences, approximately 15% of them appearing once. Findings of the study overall: CM and EM subsets held most contracting CD4+ clones; EMRA held CD8+ ones.

This clonotype was counted a few times. The antigen is undetermined. Sequenced: PBMCs or a T cell subset sorted from them (not recorded which). The V gene is TRBV10-3, the J gene TRBJ2-3; D remains unclear. This clonotype originated in an adult woman who had mild COVID-19 (a few samples of this study predate the infection). Cell type and time point are not known. The CDR3 sequence: CAISERFRTDTQYF. As DNA, the CDR3 is TGTGCCATCAGTGAAAGGTTCCGCACAGATACGCAGTATTTT.